Following are 11 T cell receptor beta chains from one sample sequenced in a study of cytomegalovirus exposure and HLA in healthy donors. The protocol was immunoSEQ multiplex PCR, while the TCRdb copy is restricted to in-frame clones and leaves out a portion. Seen here are around 220,000 clones, 85% to 90% observed once, and the top ten hold roughly 3%. The source material was PBMCs. The receptors shown here come from a woman under 30 in good health and CMV-seronegative.

CDR3: CSVSPGAQGYTF. DNA of the CDR3: TGCAGCGTTTCGCCAGGGGCGCAGGGCTACACCTTC. This chain connects TRBV29-1 to TRBJ1-2; TRBD1 might be the D (6 bases). Trimming pared 5 bases from V and 8 bases from J, leaving 15 bases between. Looked up from germline, CDR1 is SQVTM and CDR2 is ANQGSEA. There are 12 residues in the CDR3.

CDR3 in amino acids: CASSADAGRSGETQYF. CDR3 nucleotide sequence: TGTGCCAGCAGCGCAGATGCGGGGCGGTCGGGAGAGACCCAGTACTTC. The V and J genes are TRBV9 and TRBJ2-5, with D maybe TRBD2 (6 bases). CDR1 and CDR2 (germline): SGDLS, YYNGEE. With 3 bases removed from V and 4 bases from J, the gap between germline ends came to 19 bases. This CDR3 contains 16 residues.

The chain couples TRBV7-6 to TRBJ2-3; TRBD2 matches 8 bases. Germline assignment: CDR1 SGHVS and CDR2 FNYEAQ. The length of the CDR3 is 15 residues. V was clipped by 5 bases and J by 4 bases; unmatched bases: 8. Here the CDR3 DNA reads TGTGCCAGCAGCCGTGGACTAGCTACCCCAGATACGCAGTATTTT. Amino acids: CASSRGLATPDTQYF.

V is TRBV18 and J is TRBJ1-4, with 11 bases lining up with TRBD1. This CDR3 spans 16 amino acids. CDR1 KGHSH and CDR2 LQKENI come from the germline V gene. J lost 7 bases, V lost 0 bases, and 4 bases had no gene match. CDR3 bases: TGTGCCAGCTCACCACCGGACAGGGGGCGCGGTGAAAAACTGTTTTTT. Residues: CASSPPDRGRGEKLFF.

The V gene is TRBV2, the J gene TRBJ1-1; D remains ambiguous. Trimming took 3 bases from V and 11 from J, leaving 13 bases between them. This CDR3 has 12 amino acids. CDR1 and CDR2 (germline): SNHLY, FYNNEI. CDR3: CASSDPRVEAFF. The CDR3 region has the DNA TGTGCCAGCAGTGACCCCCGCGTCGAGGCTTTCTTT.

This clone was picked up one time. Here the CDR3 reads CASSADRIEAFF. The DNA for the CDR3 is TGTGCCAGCAGCGCGGACAGGATTGAAGCTTTCTTT. The V and J genes are TRBV5-6 and TRBJ1-1, with TRBD1 matching 7 bases. Germline values: CDR1 SGHDT, CDR2 YYEEEE. With 4 bases clipped from V and 7 bases from J, the junction kept 4 bases outside the gene matches. The CDR3 spans 12 residues. Full variable domain (rest looked up from reference TRBV5-6 and TRBJ1-1): DAGVTQSPTHLIKTRGQQVTLRCSPKSGHDTVSWYQQALGQGPQFIFQYYEEEERQRGNFPDRFSGHQFPNYSSELNVNALLLGDSALYLCASSADRIEAFFGQGTRLTVV.

This clone was observed a few times. The chain employs TRBV7-2 and TRBJ2-7; D gene ambiguous. V lost 3 bases and J 3 bases, leaving 9 bases between the germline ends. The germline CDR1 and CDR2 sequences are SGHTA and FQGNSA. The CDR3 contains 13 residues. Here the CDR3 reads CASSLSPRYEQYF. The CDR3 DNA reads as TGTGCCAGCAGCTTGAGCCCCCGCTACGAGCAGTACTTC.

The J gene is TRBJ2-7, the V gene TRBV6-1; 11 bases are a match to TRBD2. Losses at the gene ends were 1 base for V and 5 bases for J; bases not matched to a gene: 10. Germline V gene sequence: CDR1 MNHNS, CDR2 SASEGT. This CDR3 has 17 amino acids. The DNA for the CDR3 is TGTGCCAGCAGTGAAGTCGTAGCGGGAGGGCTTAAGGACGAGCAGTACTTC. This sequence encodes CASSEVVAGGLKDEQYF.

The rearrangement joins TRBV7-9 to TRBJ2-1, with 8 bases matching TRBD1. The length of the CDR3 is 16 residues. V lost 5 bases and J lost 8; bases outside the gene matches: 14. Germline CDR1 SEHNR, CDR2 FQNEAQ (reference sequence). The CDR3 sequence: CASSPWRDRKIDEQFF. The CDR3 DNA reads TGTGCCAGCAGCCCTTGGCGGGACAGGAAAATTGATGAGCAGTTCTTC.

V gene TRBV27 combines with J gene TRBJ2-7; D possibly corresponds to TRBD1 (6 bases). This CDR3 has 14 amino acids. Trimming removed 6 bases from V and 0 bases from J, with 12 bases in between. Germline V gene sequence: CDR1 MNHEY, CDR2 SMNVEV (reference sequence). The CDR3 region has the DNA TGTGCCAGCAGCTCGGACAGAAGCTCCTACGAGCAGTACTTC. Translation: CASSSDRSSYEQYF.

The chain is built from TRBV19 and TRBJ2-7, with 10 bases fitting TRBD2. Germline V CDR1 and CDR2: LNHDA, SQIVND (reference sequence). V trimming: 3 bases; J trimming: 4 bases; junction bases outside the gene matches: 6. This CDR3 region has 15 residues. The CDR3 loop is CASSILLAGAYEQYF. CDR3 DNA: TGTGCCAGTAGTATTCTCCTAGCGGGAGCGTACGAGCAGTACTTC. Together with reference TRBV19 and TRBJ2-7, the CDR3 gives the full variable domain: DGGITQSPKYLFRKEGQNVTLSCEQNLNHDAMYWYRQDPGQGLRLIYYSQIVNDFQKGDIAEGYSVSREKKESFPLTVTSAQKNPTAFYLCASSILLAGAYEQYFGPGTRLTVT.